This T cell receptor beta chain was identified during a study of shared clonotypes between healthy human individuals (dated by TCRdb to about 2020). For the wider study: A couple of women and a few men aged 18 to 49 years were included in the cohort. For each donor, CD4 naive and CD4 memory were each run on three plates, CD8 naive on two plates, and CD8 memory on one plate. To estimate repertoire size and how much clonotype sharing occurs between individuals, the study deeply sequenced the blood TCR repertoires of five healthy adults. To increase sequencing depth and limit assay-specific biases, different laboratories used diverse techniques to prepare libraries and sequence TCR repertoires. Per donor, leukapheresis produced somewhere between about 0.9 and 9 billion PBMCs. General conclusions and limits of the study: Compared with non-shared clonotypes, the clonotypes found in all four sorted-subset donors had higher generation probabilities. Sharing across a few donors was observed for 4.5% to 6.5% of naive CD4, 3% to 4% of naive CD8, 2% to 2.5% of memory CD4, and around 0.4% of memory CD8 clonotypes. Even with the large sequencing depth, rarefaction of the sorted-subset datasets indicated that sequencing was incomplete. The genetic and exposure-history diversity represented was limited by the small number of donors. Pairwise subsampling led to the expectation that sequencing depth would affect the degree of clonotype sharing among donors. Sampling was restricted to blood, and TCR repertoires in tissue are likely to differ from TCR repertoires in blood. Larger estimated clonotype richness was generally found for naive subsets than for memory subsets.

The donors were healthy, HIV-negative adults who had no recently reported acute infections or vaccinations. All donors were Caucasian adults living in Nashville, Tennessee, USA. Magnetic negative selection was used to enrich CD4+ T cells, after which naive cells were positively selected on CD45RA and the negative fraction became the memory subset. After blood collection by leukapheresis, PBMCs were isolated using Ficoll-Histopaque density gradient centrifugation and then cryopreserved in the vapor phase of liquid nitrogen. Analytical flow cytometry was used to check the purity and quantity of each magnetically sorted T cell population. Genomic DNA was isolated from every sorted fraction and measured by UV absorbance on a Nanodrop 2000c. TCR CDR3 regions were amplified from genomic DNA by multiplex PCR using the deep immunoSEQ assay. Extracted genomic DNA from each cell subset was spread evenly across all wells of several immunoSEQ 96-well plates, with each plate serving as a replicate. For sorted subsets, each replicate PCR was loaded with approximately 200 ng genomic DNA, equivalent to 30,000 or so T cell genomes. Purified libraries were measured with a Qubit 3.0 fluorometer, size-checked on a Bioanalyzer 2100, and measured again with the KAPA Library Quantification kit. Every immunoSEQ 96-well plate was sequenced on a separate single-read 150-cycle Illumina NextSeq 550 flow cell. Under the source paper's analysis protocol: Because only junctional sequences without quality scores were contained in the immunoSEQ output, filtering matching that applied to full-length reads could not be performed. To assign V/J genes and CDR3, sequences were annotated against IMGT germline references using PyIR, a Python wrapper for IgBLAST v1.9. Any read was removed if the V/J assignment was weak (E-value above 1e-6), the CDR3 was missing, or the read contained stop codons, out-of-frame junctions, or ambiguous translated residues. V3J clonotypes were defined by identical inferred V gene, J gene, and CDR3 amino acid sequence. Percentage overlap between repertoires was calculated by dividing the number of shared unique clonotypes by the size of the smaller repertoire. RTK rarefaction, the Chao1 estimator, and Recon v2.1 estimates of unobserved clonotypes were used to assess repertoire richness. OLGA was used to compute generation probabilities for all TCRbeta clonotypes that the gDNA method yielded from a handful of donors. TCRdb took this table from immuneACCESS and kept in-frame rearrangements with V and J called. Such tables lack part of the clones; where checked against another copy, unresolved V genes explain under half of the gap, and the rest is unexplained. The V and J calls and clone size were taken over from that table, and D and trimming were inferred from the DNA. The sample profile shows about 2.3 million clones; roughly 90% of them were found once. The ten largest account for about 0.41% of the sample.

In regard to this clone: Its cognate antigen has yet to be identified. No per-base quality is available; no much larger clone lies one base away. Other DNA sequences within the sample encode an identical CDR3.

The sequenced material came from naive CD4+ T cells from PBMCs. The sample's cell subset or site label, in plain terms: CD45RA+ positively selected. This TCR derives from a man aged 18 to 30 in good health. Some clones in this sample may be carry-over from other donors' samples.

The CDR3 reads as follows: CASRRDSTDTQYF. The base sequence is TGTGCCAGCAGACGGGACAGCACAGATACGCAGTATTTT. The receptor chain draws on TRBV2 and TRBJ2-3; the D region may be TRBD1 or TRBD2, each matching 5 bases equally. According to the germline V gene, CDR1 reads SNHLY and CDR2 reads FYNNEI. The CDR3 has 13 amino acids, counting the end cysteine and phenylalanine. The CDR3 DNA has 39 bases and is translated from base 1. V is shortened by 6 bases, J by 0 bases, and the region joining them spans 7 bases.